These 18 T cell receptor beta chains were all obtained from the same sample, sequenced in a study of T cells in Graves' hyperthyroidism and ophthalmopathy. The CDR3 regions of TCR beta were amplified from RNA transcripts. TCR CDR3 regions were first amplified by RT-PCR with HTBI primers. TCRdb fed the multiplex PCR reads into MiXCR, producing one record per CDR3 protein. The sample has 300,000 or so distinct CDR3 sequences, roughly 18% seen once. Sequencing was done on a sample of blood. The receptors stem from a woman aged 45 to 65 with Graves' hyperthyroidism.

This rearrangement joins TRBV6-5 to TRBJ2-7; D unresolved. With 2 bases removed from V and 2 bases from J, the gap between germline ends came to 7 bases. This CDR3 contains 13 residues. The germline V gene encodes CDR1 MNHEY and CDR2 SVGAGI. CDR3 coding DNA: TGTGCCAGCAGTTACGAACAAGCCTACGAGCAGTACTTC. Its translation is CASSYEQAYEQYF.

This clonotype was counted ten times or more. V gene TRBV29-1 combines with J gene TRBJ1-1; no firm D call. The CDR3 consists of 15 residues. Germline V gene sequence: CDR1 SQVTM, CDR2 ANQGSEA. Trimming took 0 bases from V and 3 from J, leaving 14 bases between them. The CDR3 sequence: CSVEDVRPAYTEAFF. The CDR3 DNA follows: TGCAGCGTTGAAGATGTAAGGCCGGCATACACTGAAGCTTTCTTT.

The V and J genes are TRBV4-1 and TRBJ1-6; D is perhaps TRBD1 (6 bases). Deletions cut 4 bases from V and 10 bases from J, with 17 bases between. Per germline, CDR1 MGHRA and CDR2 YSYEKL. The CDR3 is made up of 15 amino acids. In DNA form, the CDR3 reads TGCGCCAGCAGCCGAGGGACATTGGAGCGATCACCCCTCCACTTT. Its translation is CASSRGTLERSPLHF.

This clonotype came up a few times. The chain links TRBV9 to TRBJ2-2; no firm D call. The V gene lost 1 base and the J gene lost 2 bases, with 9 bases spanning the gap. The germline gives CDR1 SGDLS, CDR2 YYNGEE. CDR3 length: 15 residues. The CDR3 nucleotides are TGTGCCAGCAGCGTATCCCAGGATAACACCGGGGAGCTGTTTTTT. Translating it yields CASSVSQDNTGELFF.

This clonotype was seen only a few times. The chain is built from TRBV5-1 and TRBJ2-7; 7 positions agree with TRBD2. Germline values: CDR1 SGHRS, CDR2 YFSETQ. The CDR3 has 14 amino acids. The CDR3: CASSGGLDSYEQYF. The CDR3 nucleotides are TGCGCGAGCTCGGGGGGACTCGACTCCTACGAGCAGTACTTC. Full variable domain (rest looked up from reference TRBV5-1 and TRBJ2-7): KAGVTQTPRYLIKTRGQQVTLSCSPISGHRSVSWYQQTPGQGLQFLFEYFSETQRNKGNFPGRFSGRQFSNSRSEMNVSTLELGDSALYLCASSGGLDSYEQYFGPGTRLTVT.

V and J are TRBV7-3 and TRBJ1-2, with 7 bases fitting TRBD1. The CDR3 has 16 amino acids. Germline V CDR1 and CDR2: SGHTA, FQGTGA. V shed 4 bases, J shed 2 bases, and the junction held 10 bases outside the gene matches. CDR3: CASSSPNSGGNYGYTF. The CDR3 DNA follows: TGTGCCAGCAGCTCCCCCAATTCAGGGGGGAACTATGGCTACACCTTC.

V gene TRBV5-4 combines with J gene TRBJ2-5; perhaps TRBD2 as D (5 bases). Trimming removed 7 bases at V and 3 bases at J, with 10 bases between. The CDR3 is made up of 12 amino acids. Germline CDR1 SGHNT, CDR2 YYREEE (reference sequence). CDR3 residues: CASGVGEETQYF. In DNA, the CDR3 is TGTGCCAGCGGCGTGGGAGAAGAGACCCAGTACTTC. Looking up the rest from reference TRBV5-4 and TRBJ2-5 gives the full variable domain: ETGVTQSPTHLIKTRGQQVTLRCSSQSGHNTVSWYQQALGQGPQFIFQYYREEENGRGNFPPRFSGLQFPNYSSELNVNALELDDSALYLCASGVGEETQYFGPGTRLLVL.

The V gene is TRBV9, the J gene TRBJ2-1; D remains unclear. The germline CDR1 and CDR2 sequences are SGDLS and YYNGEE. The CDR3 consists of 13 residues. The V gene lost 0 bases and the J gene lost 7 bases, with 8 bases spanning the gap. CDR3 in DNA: TGTGCCAGCAGCGTAGGGGGTTGGAATGAGCAGTTCTTC. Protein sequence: CASSVGGWNEQFF.

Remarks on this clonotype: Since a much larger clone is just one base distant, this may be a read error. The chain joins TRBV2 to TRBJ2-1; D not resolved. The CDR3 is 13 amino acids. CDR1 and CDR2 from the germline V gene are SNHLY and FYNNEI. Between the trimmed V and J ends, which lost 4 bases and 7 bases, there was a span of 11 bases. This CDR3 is CASSGLQENEQFF. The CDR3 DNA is TGTGCCAGCAGTGGATTACAAGAGAATGAGCAGTTCTTC.

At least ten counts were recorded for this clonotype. The CDR3 here is CASSPDRGGTEAFF. CDR3 sequence (DNA): TGTGCCAGCAGCCCGGACAGGGGGGGAACTGAAGCTTTCTTT. The V call is TRBV12-3 or TRBV12-4, the J call TRBJ1-1; TRBD1 matches 10 bases. CDR3 length: 14 residues. The ends lost 6 bases at V and 5 bases at J; junction bases unmatched: 6.

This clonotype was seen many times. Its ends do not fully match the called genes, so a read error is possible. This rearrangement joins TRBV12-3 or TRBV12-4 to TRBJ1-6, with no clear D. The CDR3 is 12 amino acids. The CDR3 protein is CASSLGRSPLHF. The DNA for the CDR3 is TGTGCCAGCAGCTTAGGGAGATCACCCCTCCACTTT.

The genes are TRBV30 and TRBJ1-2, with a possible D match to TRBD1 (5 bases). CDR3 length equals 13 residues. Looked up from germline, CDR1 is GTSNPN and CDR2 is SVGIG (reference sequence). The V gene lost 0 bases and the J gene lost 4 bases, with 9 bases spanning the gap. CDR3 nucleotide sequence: TGTGCCTGGAGTGTTGGACATATCTATGGCTACACCTTC. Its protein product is CAWSVGHIYGYTF.

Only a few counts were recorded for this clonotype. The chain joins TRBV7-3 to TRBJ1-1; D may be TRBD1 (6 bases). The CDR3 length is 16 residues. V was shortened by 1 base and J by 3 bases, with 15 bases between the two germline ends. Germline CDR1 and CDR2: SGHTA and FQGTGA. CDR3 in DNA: TGTGCCAGCAGCTTAAGCCGGGGGCGGAAGGACACTGAAGCTTTCTTT. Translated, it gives CASSLSRGRKDTEAFF.

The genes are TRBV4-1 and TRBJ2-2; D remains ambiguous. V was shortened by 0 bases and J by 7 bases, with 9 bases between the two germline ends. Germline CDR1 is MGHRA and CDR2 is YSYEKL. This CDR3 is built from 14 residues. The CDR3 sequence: CASSQDSLSGELFF. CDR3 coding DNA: TGCGCCAGCAGCCAAGATTCACTGAGCGGGGAGCTGTTTTTT.

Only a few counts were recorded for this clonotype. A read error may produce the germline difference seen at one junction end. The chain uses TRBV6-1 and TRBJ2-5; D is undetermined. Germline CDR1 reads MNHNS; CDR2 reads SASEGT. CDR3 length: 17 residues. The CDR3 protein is CASSEAGPTSPQKTQYF. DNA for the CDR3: TGTGCCAGCAGTGAAGCAGGGCCCACGTCCCCCCAAAAGACCCAGTACTTC.

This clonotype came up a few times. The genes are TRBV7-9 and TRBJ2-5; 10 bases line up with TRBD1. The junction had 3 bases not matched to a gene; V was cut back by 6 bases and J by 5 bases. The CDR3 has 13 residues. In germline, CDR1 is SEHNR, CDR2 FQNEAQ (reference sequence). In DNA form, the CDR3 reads TGTGCCAGCAGAGGGACAGGGGAGGAGACCCAGTACTTC. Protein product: CASRGTGEETQYF.

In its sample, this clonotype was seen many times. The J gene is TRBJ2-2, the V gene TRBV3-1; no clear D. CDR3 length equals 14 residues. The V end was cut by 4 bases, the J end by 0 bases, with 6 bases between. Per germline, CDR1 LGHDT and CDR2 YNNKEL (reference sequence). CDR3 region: CASSLSANTGELFF. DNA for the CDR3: TGTGCCAGCAGCCTGTCGGCGAACACCGGGGAGCTGTTTTTT.

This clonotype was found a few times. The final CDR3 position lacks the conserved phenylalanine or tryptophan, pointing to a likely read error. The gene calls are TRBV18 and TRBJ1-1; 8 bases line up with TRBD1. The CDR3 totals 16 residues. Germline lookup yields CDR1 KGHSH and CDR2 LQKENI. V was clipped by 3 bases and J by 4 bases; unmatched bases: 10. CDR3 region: CASSPLTTGVGTEAFL. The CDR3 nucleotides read TGTGCCAGCTCACCGTTAACGACAGGGGTGGGCACTGAAGCTTTCCTT.